What follows are 26 T cell receptor beta chains derived from one specimen sequenced in a study of T cell responses to AZD1222 COVID-19 vaccine. Method: immunoSEQ multiplex PCR; TCRdb's copy keeps in-frame clones and lacks some. The sample has about 140,000 clones, around 89% seen once. Sequenced here: peripheral blood, sampled on day 0 of AZD1222 vaccination. These receptors all stem from an adult in good health.

This clone has a handful of counts. The J gene is TRBJ2-1, the V gene TRBV14, with D perhaps matching TRBD2 (6 bases). The CDR3 runs 18 residues. V lost 0 bases to trimming and J lost 6 bases, with 21 bases between them. CDR1 is SGHDN and CDR2 is FVKESK in the germline V gene. The CDR3 sequence is CASSQESSWDLELNEQFF. The CDR3 nucleotides read TGTGCCAGCAGCCAAGAATCGAGTTGGGACTTGGAGCTCAATGAGCAGTTCTTC.

This clone was counted only a few times. J is TRBJ2-3 and V is TRBV18; possibly TRBD2 for D (5 bases). Trimming shortened V by 1 base and J by 5 bases, and 16 bases separated the two germline ends. This CDR3 is built from 16 residues. Per the germline V gene, CDR1 is KGHSH and CDR2 is LQKENI. CDR3 protein: CASSPQLSSVEDTQYF. The CDR3 bases are TGTGCCAGCTCACCACAGTTGAGTAGCGTCGAAGATACGCAGTATTTT.

The chain recombines TRBV2 with TRBJ2-7; weak D call: TRBD1 (6 bases). There are 14 residues in the CDR3. The germline gives CDR1 SNHLY, CDR2 FYNNEI. V was cut by 4 bases and J by 0 bases, with 10 bases left in between. The CDR3 is CASSGLGASYEQYF. The CDR3 coding sequence is TGTGCCAGCAGTGGACTGGGGGCCTCCTACGAGCAGTACTTC. The entire variable domain, with the rest obtained from reference TRBV2 and TRBJ2-7, is as follows: EPEVTQTPSHQVTQMGQEVILRCVPISNHLYFYWYRQILGQKVEFLVSFYNNEISEKSEIFDDQFSVERPDGSNFTLKIRSTKLEDSAMYFCASSGLGASYEQYFGPGTRLTVT.

V usage is TRBV14 and J usage is TRBJ1-2; D is possibly TRBD1 (5 bases). V lost 1 base, J lost 2 bases, and 17 bases lay in between. The CDR3 spans 17 residues. The germline V gene has CDR1 SGHDN and CDR2 FVKESK. CDR3 coding DNA: TGTGCCAGCAGCCAAGGGAGAAACAGGCTCCGAAACTATGGCTACACCTTC. Protein product: CASSQGRNRLRNYGYTF.

DNA for the CDR3: TGTGCCAGCAAGTACGTCAGGGCGAGGGACACTGAAGCTTTCTTT. Amino acids: CASKYVRARDTEAFF. V usage is TRBV28 and J usage is TRBJ1-1, with a tentative D call TRBD1 (5 bases). With 7 bases removed from V and 3 bases from J, the gap between germline ends came to 18 bases. From germline, CDR1 is MDHEN and CDR2 SYDVKM. The CDR3 loop spans 15 amino acids.

The chain joins TRBV19 to TRBJ1-2; a possible D gene is TRBD1 (6 bases). The germline V gene has CDR1 LNHDA and CDR2 SQIVND (reference sequence). V lost 7 bases, J lost 4 bases, and 16 bases lay in between. The CDR3 is 14 amino acids. CDR3 residues: CASTSGTLSYGYTF. The CDR3 DNA reads TGTGCCAGTACTTCCGGGACACTTTCCTATGGCTACACCTTC.

V is TRBV2 and J is TRBJ1-4; tentative D call: TRBD1 (6 bases). CDR1 SNHLY and CDR2 FYNNEI come from the germline V gene. CDR3 length: 14 amino acids. V dropped 4 bases and J dropped 3 bases, with 9 bases sitting between them. CDR3 in DNA: TGTGCCAGCAGTGTAGCAGGGGCTAATGAAAAACTGTTTTTT. Protein product: CASSVAGANEKLFF.

This chain connects TRBV7-6 to TRBJ2-1; TRBD2 matches 11 bases. With V trimmed by 5 bases and J by 4 bases, 4 bases remained unmatched. The CDR3 length is 15 residues. Germline V CDR1 and CDR2: SGHVS, FNYEAQ. The CDR3 DNA reads as TGTGCCAGCAGCGCCGGGACTAGCGGATACAATGAGCAGTTCTTC. This codes for CASSAGTSGYNEQFF.

The chain is built from TRBV19 and TRBJ2-3; 7 bases align to TRBD2. V shed 3 bases, J shed 0 bases, and the junction held 3 bases outside the gene matches. This CDR3 spans 15 amino acids. Germline CDR1 reads LNHDA; CDR2 reads SQIVND (reference sequence). CDR3 sequence reads: CASSIQRGSTDTQYF. Here the CDR3 DNA reads TGTGCCAGTAGTATCCAGCGGGGAAGCACAGATACGCAGTATTTT.

The chain recombines TRBV6-5 with TRBJ1-4; D is perhaps TRBD1 (5 bases). The CDR3 consists of 15 residues. V gave up 0 bases and J gave up 6 bases, with 11 bases separating them. CDR1 is MNHEY, CDR2 SVGAGI, per germline. The CDR3 DNA sequence: TGTGCCAGCAGTTACTCGGGTAGGGGTGATGAAAAACTGTTTTTT. Translated: CASSYSGRGDEKLFF.

This chain joins TRBV25-1 and TRBJ1-3, with a tentative D call TRBD1 (5 bases). With 7 bases removed from V and 2 bases from J, the gap between germline ends came to 15 bases. Germline CDR1 and CDR2: MGHDK and SYGVNS. The CDR3 consists of 15 residues. CDR3 sequence reads: CASTSHRDPGNTIYF. The CDR3 nucleotides read TGTGCCAGCACCTCACACCGGGACCCTGGAAACACCATATATTTT.

The chain combines TRBV27 with TRBJ1-1, with D unclear. CDR3 size: 15 residues. Germline V gene sequence: CDR1 MNHEY, CDR2 SMNVEV (reference sequence). Trimming stripped 1 base from V and 3 bases from J, with 12 bases between. In nucleotides, the CDR3 is TGTGCCAGCAGTTTATTTTCGTCAAGAGACACTGAAGCTTTCTTT. This sequence encodes CASSLFSSRDTEAFF.

Written as DNA, the CDR3 is TGTGCCAGCAGGAAGCTAGGGATCAACACCGGGGAGCTGTTTTTT. This sequence encodes CASRKLGINTGELFF. The J gene is TRBJ2-2, the V gene TRBV5-6; D gene ambiguous. V was clipped by 5 bases and J by 2 bases, with 13 bases between them. CDR3 length: 15 residues. Germline CDR1 SGHDT, CDR2 YYEEEE.

The chain is built from TRBV6-5 and TRBJ1-2; D uncertain. Trimming left V 6 bases short and J 5 bases short, with 13 bases between. The CDR3 sequence is 13 residues long. Germline loops: CDR1 MNHEY, CDR2 SVGAGI. In DNA, the CDR3 is TGTGCCAGCAGGGGTACAGCGGGTTATGGCTACACCTTC. Translation: CASRGTAGYGYTF.

The rearrangement links TRBV6-5 to TRBJ2-2, with a weak D call TRBD1 (5 bases). The CDR3 consists of 12 residues. V was cut by 8 bases and J by 7 bases, with 11 bases left in between. CDR1 MNHEY and CDR2 SVGAGI come from the germline V gene. The CDR3 nucleotides read TGTGCCAGCCGCAGGGTGAGCGGGGAGCTGTTTTTT. It yields the protein CASRRVSGELFF.

The chain combines TRBV5-8 with TRBJ1-5; D gene ambiguous. Germline-derived CDR1 and CDR2 are SGHTS and YDEGEE. The ends were cut back, 1 base at V and 7 bases at J, with 15 bases in the middle. The CDR3 is 15 amino acids. CDR3 nucleotide sequence: TGTGCCAGCAGCTTGCGGACCAGTACGTTCCAGCCCCAGCATTTT. It codes for CASSLRTSTFQPQHF.

The V call is TRBV2, the J call TRBJ1-5, with 9 bases lining up with TRBD1. J lost 1 base, V lost 6 bases, and 13 bases had no gene match. CDR3 size: 18 residues. In germline, CDR1 is SNHLY, CDR2 FYNNEI. This CDR3 reads CASRPGQGWKVSNQPQHF. Here the CDR3 DNA reads TGTGCCAGCAGACCCGGACAGGGGTGGAAGGTGAGCAATCAGCCCCAGCATTTT.

This clone came up once. The chain has TRBV27 and TRBJ2-7, with 7 bases identical to TRBD2. V dropped 4 bases and J dropped 3; count of bases not matched to a gene: 9. Per the germline V gene, CDR1 is MNHEY and CDR2 is SMNVEV (reference sequence). The CDR3 loop spans 15 amino acids. The CDR3 bases are TGTGCCAGCAGTTCAGCGGGATCCGGGGGCTACGAGCAGTACTTC. Its protein product is CASSSAGSGGYEQYF.

The gene calls are TRBV19 and TRBJ1-1, with D perhaps TRBD1 (5 bases). The CDR3 has 13 residues. Germline-derived CDR1 and CDR2 are LNHDA and SQIVND (reference sequence). V was pared by 3 bases and J by 4 bases, with 9 bases between. CDR3 sequence: CASSILGGTEAFF. Written as DNA, the CDR3 is TGTGCCAGTAGTATTCTGGGGGGCACTGAAGCTTTCTTT.

The chain has TRBV6-5 and TRBJ1-3; 11 nucleotides align to TRBD1. The CDR3 covers 16 residues. Germline lookup yields CDR1 MNHEY and CDR2 SVGAGI. Losses at the gene ends were 2 bases for V and 4 bases for J; bases not matched to a gene: 4. Here the CDR3 reads CASSYGGQGGGNTIYF. DNA of the CDR3: TGTGCCAGCAGTTACGGGGGACAGGGGGGAGGAAACACCATATATTTT.

This chain connects TRBV6-5 to TRBJ1-4, with D unresolved. Germline CDR1 reads MNHEY; CDR2 reads SVGAGI. V dropped 5 bases and J dropped 7 bases, with 14 bases sitting between them. This CDR3 has 14 residues. The DNA of the CDR3 is TGTGCCAGCAGTCCACCGGGGTCGATTGAAAAACTGTTTTTT. Encoded protein: CASSPPGSIEKLFF.

V and J are TRBV4-1 and TRBJ1-5; 8 bases match TRBD1. The germline V gene encodes CDR1 MGHRA and CDR2 YSYEKL. This CDR3 is 15 amino acids long. J was trimmed by 5 bases and V by 2 bases; bases with no gene match: 5. CDR3 in DNA: TGCGCCAGCAGCCAAACCCCGACAGGGGATCAGCCCCAGCATTTT. Encoded protein: CASSQTPTGDQPQHF.

In its sample, this clone was seen once. The V gene is TRBV24-1, the J gene TRBJ1-1, with D possibly matching TRBD1 (5 bases). V lost 8 bases, J lost 6 bases, and 9 bases lay in between. Per the germline V gene, CDR1 is KGHDR and CDR2 is SFDVKD. The CDR3 has 11 amino acids. The CDR3 here is CATKWGSEAFF. DNA of the CDR3: TGTGCCACCAAGTGGGGGTCTGAAGCTTTCTTT.

V usage is TRBV29-1 and J usage is TRBJ1-2; no definite D call. Germline CDR1 and CDR2: SQVTM and ANQGSEA. The CDR3 is 12 amino acids. The V end was cut by 3 bases, the J end by 4 bases, with 9 bases between. The CDR3 region is CSVDPTLYGYTF. The CDR3 region has the DNA TGCAGCGTTGATCCCACCCTCTATGGCTACACCTTC.

The V call is TRBV12-5, the J call TRBJ2-1; 8 nucleotides align to TRBD1. Germline trimming cut 2 bases from V and 7 bases from J; bases unmatched to any gene: 4. The length of the CDR3 is 14 residues. In germline, CDR1 is LGHNT, CDR2 FRNRAP. CDR3 region: CASGLLGQVNEQFF. For the CDR3, the DNA is TGTGCTAGTGGTTTGCTGGGACAGGTTAATGAGCAGTTCTTC. The variable domain in full, with the rest retrieved from reference TRBV12-5 and TRBJ2-1, is DARVTQTPRHKVTEMGQEVTMRCQPILGHNTVFWYRQTMMQGLELLAYFRNRAPLDDSGMPKDRFSAEMPDATLATLKIQPSEPRDSAVYFCASGLLGQVNEQFFGPGTRLTVL.

This chain uses TRBV12-2 with TRBJ2-2. TRBV12-2 is flagged as a pseudogene. The CDR3 extends over 16 amino acids. CDR3 residues: CASRLVSGTNTGELFF. The DNA of the CDR3 is TGTGCAAGTCGCTTAGTATCGGGCACGAACACCGGGGAGCTGTTTTTT.